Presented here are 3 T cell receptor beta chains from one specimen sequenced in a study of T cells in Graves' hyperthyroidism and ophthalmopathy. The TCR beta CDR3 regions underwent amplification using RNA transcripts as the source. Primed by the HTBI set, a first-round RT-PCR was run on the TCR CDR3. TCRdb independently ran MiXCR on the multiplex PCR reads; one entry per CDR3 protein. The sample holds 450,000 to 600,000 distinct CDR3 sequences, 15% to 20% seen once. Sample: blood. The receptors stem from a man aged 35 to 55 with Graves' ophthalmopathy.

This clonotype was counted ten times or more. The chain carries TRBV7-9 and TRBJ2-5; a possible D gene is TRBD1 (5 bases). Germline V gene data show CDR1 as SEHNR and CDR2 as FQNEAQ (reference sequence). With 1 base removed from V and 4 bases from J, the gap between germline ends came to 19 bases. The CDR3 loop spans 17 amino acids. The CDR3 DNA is TGTGCCAGCAGCTTAGATGGCCGAGACAGAAGAGGAGAGACCCAGTACTTC. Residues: CASSLDGRDRRGETQYF.

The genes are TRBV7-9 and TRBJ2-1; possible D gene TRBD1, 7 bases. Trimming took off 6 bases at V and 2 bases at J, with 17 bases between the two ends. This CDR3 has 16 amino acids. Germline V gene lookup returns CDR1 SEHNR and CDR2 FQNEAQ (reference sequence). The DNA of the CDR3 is TGTGCCAGCAGTGAGGGGAGGACAGGAGCCTACAATGAGCAGTTCTTC. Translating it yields CASSEGRTGAYNEQFF. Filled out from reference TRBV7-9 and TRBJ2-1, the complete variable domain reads DTGVSQNPRHKITKRGQNVTFRCDPISEHNRLYWYRQTLGQGPEFLTYFQNEAQLEKSRLLSDRFSAERPKGSFSTLEIQRTEQGDSAMYLCASSEGRTGAYNEQFFGPGTRLTVL.

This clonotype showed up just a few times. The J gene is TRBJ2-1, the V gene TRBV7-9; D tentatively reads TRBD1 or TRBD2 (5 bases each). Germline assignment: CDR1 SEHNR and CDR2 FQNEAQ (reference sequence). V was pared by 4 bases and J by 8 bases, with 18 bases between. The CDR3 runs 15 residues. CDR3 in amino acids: CASSSGAPPGHEQFF. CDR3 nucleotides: TGTGCCAGCAGCTCCGGGGCACCCCCGGGTCATGAGCAGTTCTTC. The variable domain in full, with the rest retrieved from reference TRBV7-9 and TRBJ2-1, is DTGVSQNPRHKITKRGQNVTFRCDPISEHNRLYWYRQTLGQGPEFLTYFQNEAQLEKSRLLSDRFSAERPKGSFSTLEIQRTEQGDSAMYLCASSSGAPPGHEQFFGPGTRLTVL.